The 12 T cell receptor beta chains listed next were all sequenced from one sample in a study of blood T cell repertoires in COVID-19. TCRdb's table, derived via immunoSEQ multiplex PCR, lists solely in-frame clones and lacks some. The sample holds 120,000 to 150,000 clones; 85% to 90% are singletons and the top ten take approximately 1.2%. Sequenced input: PBMCs or T cells enriched from blood (not recorded which). The origin of the receptors is a woman younger than 45 with acute COVID-19.

The rearrangement joins TRBV18 to TRBJ2-3, with 7 bases that match TRBD1. The CDR3 length is 15 residues. Germline assignment: CDR1 KGHSH and CDR2 LQKENI. J was trimmed by 3 bases and V by 6 bases; bases with no gene match: 9. The chain's CDR3 is CASSPRQGLTDTQYF. In DNA form, the CDR3 reads TGTGCCAGCTCGCCTCGACAGGGTTTGACAGATACGCAGTATTTT.

V usage is TRBV7-2 and J usage is TRBJ1-5; no firm D call. The V and J ends lost 4 bases and 4 bases respectively, with 8 bases between them. Germline V CDR1 and CDR2: SGHTA, FQGNSA. There are 13 residues in the CDR3. For the CDR3, the DNA is TGTGCCAGCAGCTATACAGAAAATCAGCCCCAGCATTTT. Its protein is CASSYTENQPQHF.

This chain links TRBV4-2 with TRBJ2-1; 13 bases line up with TRBD2. This CDR3 has 14 residues. V dropped 8 bases and J dropped 6; count of bases not matched to a gene: 4. Germline loops: CDR1 LGHNA, CDR2 YNFKEQ. The CDR3 spells CASLGLAGPNEQFF. The CDR3 DNA sequence: TGTGCCAGCCTGGGACTAGCGGGACCCAATGAGCAGTTCTTC.

This rearrangement joins TRBV2 to TRBJ2-7, with a weak D call TRBD2 (6 bases). CDR1 SNHLY and CDR2 FYNNEI come from the germline V gene. Trimming removed 4 bases at V and 4 bases at J, with 14 bases between. The CDR3 consists of 14 residues. In DNA form, the CDR3 reads TGTGCCAGCAGTGTAGTAGCCGGAGGGTACGAGCAGTACTTC. Translation: CASSVVAGGYEQYF. The whole variable domain, remainder taken from reference TRBV2 and TRBJ2-7, is EPEVTQTPSHQVTQMGQEVILRCVPISNHLYFYWYRQILGQKVEFLVSFYNNEISEKSEIFDDQFSVERPDGSNFTLKIRSTKLEDSAMYFCASSVVAGGYEQYFGPGTRLTVT.

The rearrangement joins TRBV3-1 (or the pseudogene TRBV3-2) to TRBJ1-1; weak D call: TRBD1 (6 bases). This CDR3 comprises 13 residues. CDR1 and CDR2 (germline): LGHDT, YNNKEL (reference sequence). Trimming pared 2 bases from V and 7 bases from J, leaving 11 bases between. CDR3 in amino acids: CASSQTGPGEAFF. The CDR3 nucleotides are TGTGCCAGCAGCCAAACAGGGCCCGGTGAAGCTTTCTTT.

V usage is TRBV18 and J usage is TRBJ2-1, with TRBD2 identical over 7 bases. The CDR3 sequence is 15 residues long. Trimming at V came to 6 bases and at J to 9 bases, leaving 14 bases not matched to a gene. Germline V gene data show CDR1 as KGHSH and CDR2 as LQKENI. The CDR3 coding sequence is TGTGCCAGCTCCCGATCTCATGGCGGGAGCACTGAGCAGTTCTTC. Its protein product is CASSRSHGGSTEQFF.

The chain is built from TRBV5-1 and TRBJ2-1; 9 bases are shared with TRBD1. CDR3 length: 15 amino acids. Germline assignment: CDR1 SGHRS and CDR2 YFSETQ. Germline trimming cut 4 bases from V and 3 bases from J; bases unmatched to any gene: 5. The CDR3 DNA follows: TGCGCCAGCAGCCCCGACAGGGGGATCTACAATGAGCAGTTCTTC. Protein product: CASSPDRGIYNEQFF.

A single count supports this clone. This chain connects TRBV28 to TRBJ2-2; a possible D gene is TRBD2 (5 bases). The CDR3 sequence is 15 residues long. V was clipped by 4 bases and J by 4 bases, with 13 bases between them. CDR1 and CDR2 from the germline V gene are MDHEN and SYDVKM. The CDR3 reads CASSSDYSLTGELFF. CDR3 DNA: TGTGCCAGCAGTTCCGACTATTCGCTCACCGGGGAGCTGTTTTTT.

The chain joins TRBV9 to TRBJ2-7; 8 bases line up with TRBD2. TRBJ2-5 matches the DNA end more closely, so the J call is doubtful. The germline V gene encodes CDR1 SGDLS and CDR2 YYNGEE. This CDR3 spans 13 amino acids. CDR3 bases: TGTGCCAGCAGCGTAGTCACTAGCGGGACCCAGTACTTC. Amino acid sequence: CASSVVTSGTQYF.

CDR3: CASSLSQGHQPQHF. The CDR3 bases are TGTGCCAGCAGTTTATCACAGGGCCATCAGCCCCAGCATTTT. This chain joins TRBV28 and TRBJ1-5, with a possible D match to TRBD1 (6 bases). The CDR3 length is 14 residues. Trimming pared 1 base from V and 5 bases from J, leaving 9 bases between. Germline V gene sequence: CDR1 MDHEN, CDR2 SYDVKM.

The chain combines TRBV29-1 with TRBJ2-7; D not certain. The CDR3 extends over 10 amino acids. Germline V CDR1 and CDR2: SQVTM, ANQGSEA. Trimming removed 5 bases at V and 4 bases at J, with 6 bases between. CDR3 sequence reads: CSVHQYEQYF. The CDR3 DNA sequence: TGCAGCGTTCATCAATACGAGCAGTACTTC.

The chain joins TRBV18 to TRBJ1-4; no firm D call. The V gene's germline CDR1 is KGHSH and CDR2 LQKENI. V gave up 0 bases and J gave up 8 bases, with 7 bases separating them. There are 13 residues in the CDR3. The CDR3 here is CASSPPSSEKLFF. CDR3 in DNA: TGTGCCAGCTCACCACCATCCTCCGAAAAACTGTTTTTT.